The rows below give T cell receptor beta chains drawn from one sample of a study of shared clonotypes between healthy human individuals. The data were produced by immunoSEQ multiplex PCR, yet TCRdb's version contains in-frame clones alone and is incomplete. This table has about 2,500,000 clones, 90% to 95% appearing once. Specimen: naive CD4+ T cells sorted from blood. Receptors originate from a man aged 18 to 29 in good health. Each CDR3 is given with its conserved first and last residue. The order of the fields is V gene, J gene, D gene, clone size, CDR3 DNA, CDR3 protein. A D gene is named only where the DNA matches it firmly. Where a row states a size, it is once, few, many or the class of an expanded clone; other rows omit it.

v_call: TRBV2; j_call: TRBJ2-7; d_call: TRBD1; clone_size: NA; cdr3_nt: TGTGCCAGCATCAGACAGGGCTACGAGCAGTACTTC; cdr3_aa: CASIRQGYEQYF
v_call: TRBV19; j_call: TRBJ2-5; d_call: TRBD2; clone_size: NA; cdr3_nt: TGTGCCAGTAGTATCGGGACTAGCGGCCCCAACCAAGAGACCCAGTACTTC; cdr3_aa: CASSIGTSGPNQETQYF
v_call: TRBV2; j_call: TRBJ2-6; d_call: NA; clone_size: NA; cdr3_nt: TGTGCCAGCAGGCGTAGCTCTGGGGCCAACGTCCTGACTTTC; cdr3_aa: CASRRSSGANVLTF
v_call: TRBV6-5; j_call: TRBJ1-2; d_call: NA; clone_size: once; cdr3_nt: TGTGCCAGCAGTTACTCCCCAGGGACTGGCTACACCTTC; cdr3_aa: CASSYSPGTGYTF
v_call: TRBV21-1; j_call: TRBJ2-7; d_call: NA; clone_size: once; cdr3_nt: TGTGCCAGCAGCAAATATGGGACAGGTCAAGCGGGCGAGCAGTACTTC; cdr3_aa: CASSKYGTGQAGEQYF
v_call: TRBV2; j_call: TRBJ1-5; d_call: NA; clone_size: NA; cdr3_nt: TGTGCCAGCAGTTCCATAGGACGGGCAAATCAGCCCCAGCATTTT; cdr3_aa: CASSSIGRANQPQHF
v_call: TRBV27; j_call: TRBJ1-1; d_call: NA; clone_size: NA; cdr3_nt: TGTGCCAGCAGTTTGACGTCCCACCAAGAGACTGAAGCTTTCTTT; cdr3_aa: CASSLTSHQETEAFF
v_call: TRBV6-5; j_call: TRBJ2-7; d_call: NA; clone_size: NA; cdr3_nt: TGTGCCAGCAGTTATAATGACCCAGCGACCTCCTACGAGCAGTACTTC; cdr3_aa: CASSYNDPATSYEQYF
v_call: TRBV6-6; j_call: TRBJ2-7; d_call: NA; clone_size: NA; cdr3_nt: TGTGCCAGCAACAGGAGTCCCTACGAGCAGTACTTC; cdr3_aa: CASNRSPYEQYF
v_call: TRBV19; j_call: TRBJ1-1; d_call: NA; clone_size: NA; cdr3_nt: TGTGCCAGTAGACAGGGAGTTTACACTGAAGCTTTCTTT; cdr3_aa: CASRQGVYTEAFF
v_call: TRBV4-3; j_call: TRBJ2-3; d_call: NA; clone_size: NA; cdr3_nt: TGCGCCAGCAGCCAACAGGGTATCGGGACGGGATTCACAGATACGCAGTATTTT; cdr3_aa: CASSQQGIGTGFTDTQYF
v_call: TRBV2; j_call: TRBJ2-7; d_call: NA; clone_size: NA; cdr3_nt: TGTGCCAGCAGTGAGGGGGGTTCCTACGAGCAGTACTTC; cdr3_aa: CASSEGGSYEQYF